The clone carrying this T cell receptor beta chain has more than one count but fewer than ten. Its antigen is unidentified. PCR involved 60 Vbeta and 13 Jbeta primers. Produced via immunoSEQ multiplex PCR; TCRdb's table is partial and in-frame only. The repertoire includes roughly 190,000 clones, approximately 80% of them detected once, and 1.5% to 2% sits in the top ten. After removal of 4 bases from V and 5 bases from J, the junction contained 17 bases not matched to a gene. The length of the CDR3 is 19 residues. Germline V CDR1 and CDR2: SGHAT, FQNNGV. This specimen belongs to a study of cytomegalovirus exposure and HLA in healthy donors. Those who donated were healthy bone marrow donors. Study-wide findings and caveats: According to reports, the classifier identified cytomegalovirus status with high specificity and sensitivity. Presence/absence comparisons presumed near-even sequencing depth among donors. Being productive about 87% or about 30% of the time was typical of most TCR beta V segments in an earlier analysis.

This chain joins TRBV11-2 and TRBJ2-2, with 9 bases that match TRBD2. The sequence was obtained from a woman aged 25-40 years in good health and CMV-seronegative. What was sequenced was PBMCs. CDR3 DNA: TGTGCCAGCAGCTACCCCCTTAGCGGGGGCCGGGGGTGGACCGGGGAGCTGTTTTTT. This sequence encodes CASSYPLSGGRGWTGELFF.